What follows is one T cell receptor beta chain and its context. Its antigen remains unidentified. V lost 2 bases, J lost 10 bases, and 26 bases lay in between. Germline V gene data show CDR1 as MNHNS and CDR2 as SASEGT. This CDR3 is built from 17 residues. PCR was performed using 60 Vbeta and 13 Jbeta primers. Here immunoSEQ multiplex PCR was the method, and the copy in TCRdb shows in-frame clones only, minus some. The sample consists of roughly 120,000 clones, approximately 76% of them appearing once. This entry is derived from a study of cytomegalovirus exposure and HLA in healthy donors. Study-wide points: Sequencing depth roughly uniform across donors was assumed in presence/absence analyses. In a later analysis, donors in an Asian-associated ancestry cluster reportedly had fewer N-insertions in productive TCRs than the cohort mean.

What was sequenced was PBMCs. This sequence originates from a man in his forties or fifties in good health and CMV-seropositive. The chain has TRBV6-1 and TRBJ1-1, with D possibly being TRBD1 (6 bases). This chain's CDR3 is CASSETMITGTNLPAFF. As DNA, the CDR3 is TGTGCCAGCAGTGAAACCATGATAACGGGGACAAATCTCCCAGCTTTCTTT.